This is a list of T cell receptor beta chains from one sample in a study of regulatory T cells in long-lasting Graves disease. MiXCR, run by TCRdb on the multiplex PCR reads, gives a single entry per CDR3 protein. The sample contains a few hundred thousand distinct CDR3 sequences, 16% of which appear only once. The data also belong to a second study, concerning T cells in Graves' hyperthyroidism and ophthalmopathy.

The sequences come from peripheral blood mononuclear cells (PBMCs), collected at new diagnosis, from a patient treated with antithyroid drugs. The receptors shown here come from a man between 35 and 55 years old with Graves disease. The CDR3 runs from the conserved cysteine through the conserved F or W. A D gene is named only where the DNA matches it firmly. The size of a clone is reported for some rows only, either as once, few or many, or as a class for expanded clones.

cdr3_nt cdr3_aa d_call v_call clone_size j_call
TGCAGTGCTCTCAGGGGGGGGGCCGCCGGGGAGCTGTTTTTT CSALRGGAAGELFF NA TRBV20-1 NA TRBJ2-2
TGTGCCACCAGCAGAGATTCGGCGGGGGCGATCTACGAGCAGTACTTC CATSRDSAGAIYEQYF NA TRBV15 few TRBJ2-7
TGCGCCAGCAGCGACGGACAAATACGGGCATCCCGGGGCTACACCTTC CASSDGQIRASRGYTF NA TRBV5-1 many TRBJ1-2
TGTGCCAGCAGCTTGGGCTCCGGGACAGGCCCGAAAAACATTCAGTACTTC CASSLGSGTGPKNIQYF TRBD1 TRBV5-7 NA TRBJ2-4
TGTGCCAGCAGCAGACAGGAGTCAAACACTGAAGCTTTCTTT CASSRQESNTEAFF NA TRBV27 many TRBJ1-1
TGTGCCAGCAGCCAACAGAGGACAGGGGGACTACAACCCCAGCATTTT CASSQQRTGGLQPQHF TRBD1 TRBV16 few TRBJ1-5
TGTGCCAGCTCACCCACGACAGGCTCCTACGAGCAGTACTTC CASSPTTGSYEQYF NA TRBV18 NA TRBJ2-7
TGTGCCAGCAGCTTGGTCACTGTCTATGGCTACACCTTC CASSLVTVYGYTF NA TRBV5-4 NA TRBJ1-2
TGTGCCAGTAAGATACAGGGAGGAGGTCAGCCCCAGCATTTT CASKIQGGGQPQHF NA TRBV19 NA TRBJ1-5
TGTGCCAGCAGCGTAGGCGGGGGGGCCGTCGGGGAGCTGTTTTTT CASSVGGGAVGELFF TRBD2 TRBV9 NA TRBJ2-2